This T cell receptor beta chain was identified in a study of human T cells and chemical hapten exposure. Described time point: patch test 1, 2 weeks after DPC sensitization. The treatment denotes: therapeutic diphenylcyclopropenone sensitization with weekly scalp DPC. TCRdb redid the calling of the RACE reads with MiXCR, one entry per CDR3 protein. Here the sample spans approximately 110,000 distinct CDR3 sequences, 9.5% to 12% being singletons. The germline V gene has CDR1 DFQATT and CDR2 SNEGSKA (reference sequence). The V end was cut by 4 bases, the J end by 10 bases, with 17 bases between. This CDR3 comprises 13 residues.

This sample comprised whole blood, obtained in connection with sensitization to the hapten diphenylcyclopropenone (DPC). This receptor was obtained from a woman aged 40-49 years with alopecia areata. Some clones in this sample may be carry-over from other donors' samples. This chain joins TRBV20-1 and TRBJ2-1; D tentatively reads TRBD1 or TRBD2 (5 bases each). The CDR3 DNA is TGCAGTGCTACCACCAATGTGGGGGAAGAGCAGTTCTTC. Amino acids: CSATTNVGEEQFF.